The 24 T cell receptor beta chains listed next were all sequenced from one sample in a study of blood T cell repertoires in COVID-19. The assay was immunoSEQ multiplex PCR, and TCRdb's table has in-frame clones only and misses some. The table has 200,000 to 250,000 clones, 86% seen once. Source material: peripheral blood. These TCRs come from a woman in her sixties who had recovered from COVID-19.

V gene TRBV3-1 (or the pseudogene TRBV3-2) combines with J gene TRBJ2-5, with 10 bases matching TRBD1. CDR3 length: 15 amino acids. CDR1 LGHDT and CDR2 YNNKEL come from the germline V gene (reference sequence). V shed 4 bases and J 2 bases; nucleotides not matched to a gene: 4. Here the CDR3 DNA reads TGTGCCAGCAGCCTAGGGACAGGGGAACAAGAGACCCAGTACTTC. It specifies CASSLGTGEQETQYF.

This chain connects TRBV5-1 to TRBJ1-2; D may be TRBD1 (5 bases). CDR1 and CDR2 from the germline V gene are SGHRS and YFSETQ. CDR3 length: 14 amino acids. V lost 4 bases to trimming and J lost 4 bases, with 14 bases between them. CDR3 protein: CASSPALGLYGYTF. The CDR3 coding sequence is TGCGCCAGCAGCCCCGCCCTGGGGCTCTATGGCTACACCTTC.

The gene calls are TRBV13 and TRBJ2-3; 12 nucleotides agree with TRBD2. Trimming took 1 base from V and 2 from J; bases not matched to a gene: 13. This CDR3 comprises 20 residues. CDR1 and CDR2 from the germline V gene are PRHDT and FYEKMQ (reference sequence). The CDR3 loop reads CASSLAPPWTSGDYTDTQYF. DNA of the CDR3: TGTGCCAGCAGCTTAGCCCCCCCCTGGACTAGCGGGGATTACACAGATACGCAGTATTTT.

The chain is built from TRBV28 and TRBJ2-1; 8 bases are shared with TRBD1. The germline CDR1 and CDR2 sequences are MDHEN and SYDVKM. J was trimmed by 10 bases and V by 6 bases; bases with no gene match: 5. There are 12 residues in the CDR3. In DNA, the CDR3 is TGTGCCAGCAGCCCGACAGGGGAAGAGCAGTTCTTC. As protein: CASSPTGEEQFF. Filled out from reference TRBV28 and TRBJ2-1, the complete variable domain reads DVKVTQSSRYLVKRTGEKVFLECVQDMDHENMFWYRQDPGLGLRLIYFSYDVKMKEKGDIPEGYSVSREKKERFSLILESASTNQTSMYLCASSPTGEEQFFGPGTRLTVL.

This chain links TRBV28 with TRBJ1-3, with a tentative D call TRBD1 (6 bases). V dropped 3 bases and J dropped 0 bases, with 12 bases sitting between them. CDR3 length: 16 amino acids. From germline, CDR1 is MDHEN and CDR2 SYDVKM. This CDR3 reads CASSLGGGGSGNTIYF. As DNA, the CDR3 is TGTGCCAGCAGTTTGGGGGGAGGGGGCTCTGGAAACACCATATATTTT.

J is TRBJ2-1 and V is TRBV11-1; 13 bases line up with TRBD2. The V and J ends lost 4 bases and 5 bases, in that order; junction bases with no gene match: 5. CDR1 and CDR2 (germline): SGHAT, FQDESV (reference sequence). The CDR3 contains 16 residues. The CDR3 sequence: CASSSRTSGGNNEQFF. The CDR3 nucleotides read TGTGCCAGCAGCTCCCGGACTAGCGGGGGTAACAATGAGCAGTTCTTC. Variable domain in full (rest from reference TRBV11-1 and TRBJ2-1): EAEVAQSPRYKITEKSQAVAFWCDPISGHATLYWYRQILGQGPELLVQFQDESVVDDSQLPKDRFSAERLKGVDSTLKIQPAELGDSAMYLCASSSRTSGGNNEQFFGPGTRLTVL.

The chain joins TRBV6-1 to TRBJ1-1; D unresolved. CDR1 is MNHNS and CDR2 is SASEGT in the germline V gene. V was shortened by 2 bases and J by 0 bases, with 16 bases between the two germline ends. This CDR3 comprises 17 residues. CDR3 protein: CASSEPRRGSMNTEAFF. CDR3 coding DNA: TGTGCCAGCAGTGAACCCCGGCGTGGGAGCATGAACACTGAAGCTTTCTTT.

The chain recombines TRBV19 with TRBJ1-5; TRBD1 aligns across 7 bases. CDR1 and CDR2 (germline): LNHDA, SQIVND (reference sequence). CDR3 length equals 15 residues. The junction had 6 bases not matched to a gene; V was cut back by 4 bases and J by 3 bases. Here the CDR3 DNA reads TGTGCCAGTAGTACTACAGGGGTATACAATCAGCCCCAGCATTTT. Translated: CASSTTGVYNQPQHF. Using reference TRBV19 and TRBJ1-5 for the parts outside the CDR3, the full variable domain is DGGITQSPKYLFRKEGQNVTLSCEQNLNHDAMYWYRQDPGQGLRLIYYSQIVNDFQKGDIAEGYSVSREKKESFPLTVTSAQKNPTAFYLCASSTTGVYNQPQHFGDGTRLSIL.

The genes are TRBV3-1 (or the pseudogene TRBV3-2) and TRBJ2-7, with TRBD1 matching over 12 bases. The CDR3 is 14 amino acids. In germline, CDR1 is LGHDT, CDR2 YNNKEL (reference sequence). V was clipped by 4 bases and J by 9 bases; unmatched bases: 7. This chain's CDR3 is CASSPRDRGPVQYF. Written as DNA, the CDR3 is TGTGCCAGCAGCCCCCGGGACAGGGGGCCGGTGCAGTACTTC.

The genes are TRBV12-3 or TRBV12-4 and TRBJ2-5, with TRBD1 identical over 9 bases. The CDR3 has 13 residues. J was trimmed by 5 bases and V by 5 bases; bases with no gene match: 3. The CDR3 DNA reads as TGTGCCAGCAGTATCGACAGGGGGGAGACCCAGTACTTC. This gives the protein CASSIDRGETQYF.

This chain joins TRBV6-5 and TRBJ1-1, with D maybe TRBD1 (6 bases). Germline CDR1 reads MNHEY; CDR2 reads SVGAGI. The CDR3 contains 14 residues. Trimming cost V 0 bases and J 4 bases, with 9 bases left between them. The CDR3 nucleotides read TGTGCCAGCAGTTACTCGAGAGGGGGCACTGAAGCTTTCTTT. It encodes CASSYSRGGTEAFF.

This clone was seen a single time. This chain connects TRBV7-8 to TRBJ1-2, with D possibly TRBD1 on 5 matching bases. The CDR3 sequence is 13 residues long. Germline V gene data show CDR1 as SGHVS and CDR2 as FQNEAQ. Trimming stripped 5 bases from V and 5 bases from J, with 12 bases between. The CDR3 loop reads CASSRDRYYGYTF. The DNA of the CDR3 is TGTGCCAGCAGCCGAGACAGATATTATGGCTACACCTTC.

CDR3 loop: CASSSLAGSYNEQFF. CDR3 nucleotide sequence: TGTGCCAGCAGTTCCCTAGCGGGCTCCTACAATGAGCAGTTCTTC. This chain links TRBV2 with TRBJ2-1, with 8 bases identical to TRBD2. Germline V gives CDR1 SNHLY, CDR2 FYNNEI. CDR3 length: 15 residues. Trimming took 5 bases from V and 0 from J; bases not matched to a gene: 3.

This chain connects TRBV28 to TRBJ1-4; tentative D call: TRBD1 (5 bases). Deletions cut 6 bases from V and 0 bases from J, with 11 bases between. Germline loops: CDR1 MDHEN, CDR2 SYDVKM. The CDR3 is 15 residues long. CDR3 amino acids: CASRATGATNEKLFF. The CDR3 DNA reads TGTGCCAGCAGAGCAACAGGAGCAACTAATGAAAAACTGTTTTTT.

In nucleotides, the CDR3 is TGTGCCAGCAGTTACTCCGGAGGATCCAATTCACCCCTCCACTTT. This translates into CASSYSGGSNSPLHF. This chain connects TRBV6-6 to TRBJ1-6; D gene ambiguous. From germline, CDR1 is MNHNY and CDR2 SVGAGI (reference sequence). The CDR3 extends over 15 amino acids. V lost 0 bases, J lost 7 bases, and 10 bases lay in between.

The V call is TRBV5-1, the J call TRBJ1-2; 8 bases agree with TRBD1. The CDR3 loop spans 15 amino acids. With V trimmed by 5 bases and J by 4 bases, 10 bases remained unmatched. The germline gives CDR1 SGHRS, CDR2 YFSETQ. CDR3 region: CASRPEDRDAYGYTF. CDR3 in DNA: TGCGCCAGCAGACCTGAGGACAGGGACGCCTATGGCTACACCTTC.

This clone has only one observation. V gene TRBV6-2 or TRBV6-3 combines with J gene TRBJ2-7; 8 bases fit TRBD2. CDR1 is MNHEY and CDR2 is SVGEGT in the germline V gene. Trimming took 2 bases from V and 4 from J; bases not matched to a gene: 10. The CDR3 length is 16 residues. The CDR3 reads CASSYSSMAGGYEQYF. CDR3 coding DNA: TGTGCCAGCAGTTACAGTTCTATGGCGGGAGGATACGAGCAGTACTTC.

This clone is a singleton in its sample. The V and J genes are TRBV2 and TRBJ2-3; 10 nucleotides line up with TRBD2. This CDR3 contains 19 residues. Germline V CDR1 and CDR2: SNHLY, FYNNEI. V lost 1 base to trimming and J lost 1 base; unmatched junction nucleotides: 11. CDR3 sequence reads: CASSEVAAGGFRRTDTQYF. The CDR3 DNA sequence: TGTGCCAGCAGTGAAGTTGCAGCGGGGGGGTTCAGGCGCACAGATACGCAGTATTTT.

This chain uses TRBV7-9 with TRBJ1-2; 8 nucleotides align to TRBD1. This CDR3 is 15 amino acids long. Germline CDR1 is SEHNR and CDR2 is FQNEAQ (reference sequence). V lost 5 bases and J lost 2; bases outside the gene matches: 7. CDR3 residues: CASSTPTGANYGYTF. CDR3 bases: TGTGCCAGCAGCACCCCGACAGGGGCGAACTATGGCTACACCTTC. The variable domain in full, completed from reference TRBV7-9 and TRBJ1-2, reads DTGVSQNPRHKITKRGQNVTFRCDPISEHNRLYWYRQTLGQGPEFLTYFQNEAQLEKSRLLSDRFSAERPKGSFSTLEIQRTEQGDSAMYLCASSTPTGANYGYTFGSGTRLTVV.

This sequence joins TRBV20-1 and TRBJ2-3; 8 bases align to TRBD2. The V segment lost 3 bases and the J segment 1 base; nucleotides outside the gene matches: 9. The CDR3 has 16 amino acids. Germline assignment: CDR1 DFQATT and CDR2 SNEGSKA (reference sequence). Written as DNA, the CDR3 is TGCAGTGCTAGTACGAGCGGGGGATGGGGCACAGATACGCAGTATTTT. Translating gives CSASTSGGWGTDTQYF.

The CDR3 loop reads CTSSQVITGCFWSPLHF. The CDR3, as DNA: TGCACCAGCAGCCAAGTGATAACAGGGTGTTTTTGGTCACCCCTCCACTTT. The chain recombines TRBV1 with TRBJ1-6; the D call of TRBD1 is as the table states it, not checked on the DNA. TRBV1 is marked as a pseudogene. The CDR3 is 17 residues long.

The chain recombines TRBV4-1 with TRBJ2-7, with D perhaps matching TRBD1 (6 bases). Germline V gene data show CDR1 as MGHRA and CDR2 as YSYEKL. V lost 4 bases, J lost 2 bases, and 18 bases lay in between. The CDR3 loop spans 16 amino acids. The CDR3 loop reads CASSRAAGVQAYEQYF. Here the CDR3 DNA reads TGCGCCAGCAGCCGGGCAGCAGGGGTTCAGGCCTACGAGCAGTACTTC.

This clone appeared once. The chain uses TRBV19 and TRBJ1-4, with TRBD1 matching over 7 bases. V was pared by 7 bases and J by 5 bases, with 10 bases of the junction left unmatched. Germline lookup yields CDR1 LNHDA and CDR2 SQIVND (reference sequence). CDR3 length: 15 residues. CDR3 amino acids: CASNGRGIKNEKLFF. The CDR3 nucleotides are TGTGCCAGTAATGGCAGGGGGATCAAAAATGAAAAACTGTTTTTT.

The chain has TRBV6-5 and TRBJ2-2; 8 bases map to TRBD1. J gave up 8 bases and V 6 bases, and 8 bases lay outside the gene matches. Germline CDR1 is MNHEY and CDR2 is SVGAGI. CDR3 length: 14 residues. The CDR3 bases are TGTGCCAGCAGCCTAGCCCAGGGGGCAGGGGAGCTGTTTTTT. Its protein product is CASSLAQGAGELFF.